Following are 2 T cell receptor beta chains from one sample sequenced in a study of cytomegalovirus exposure and HLA in healthy donors (dated by TCRdb to 2015 to 2018). Library preparation was by the immunoSEQ multiplex PCR assay. For the multiplex PCR, a mixture combining 60 forward primers for TCR Vbeta segments and 13 reverse primers for TCR Jbeta segments was used. TCRdb carries this immuneACCESS record with in-frame sequences only. Its versions omit some clonotypes, under half of them owing to an unresolved V gene in the studies checked, with the rest unexplained. This sample is represented by 100,000 or so clones; roughly 70% of them were singletons. Under 1.5% of the sample comes from the top ten. Sequences were obtained from PBMCs. These receptors were collected from a man aged 35-49 years in good health and CMV-seronegative.

CDR3 coding DNA: TGTGCCAGCAGCTTAGTGCTAGCGGGAGTGGATACGCAGTATTTT. This translates into CASSLVLAGVDTQYF. This sequence joins TRBV7-9 and TRBJ2-3; 10 bases agree with TRBD2. The V gene's germline CDR1 is SEHNR and CDR2 FQNEAQ (reference sequence). The CDR3 totals 15 residues. V lost 1 base, J lost 6 bases, and 4 bases stayed unmatched.

V is TRBV28 and J is TRBJ2-2; the match to TRBD1 covers 7 bases. V dropped 5 bases and J dropped 0; count of bases not matched to a gene: 3. This CDR3 has 15 amino acids. Germline CDR1 reads MDHEN; CDR2 reads SYDVKM. CDR3 DNA: TGTGCCAGCAGTGACAGGGCGACGAACACCGGGGAGCTGTTTTTT. Its translation: CASSDRATNTGELFF.